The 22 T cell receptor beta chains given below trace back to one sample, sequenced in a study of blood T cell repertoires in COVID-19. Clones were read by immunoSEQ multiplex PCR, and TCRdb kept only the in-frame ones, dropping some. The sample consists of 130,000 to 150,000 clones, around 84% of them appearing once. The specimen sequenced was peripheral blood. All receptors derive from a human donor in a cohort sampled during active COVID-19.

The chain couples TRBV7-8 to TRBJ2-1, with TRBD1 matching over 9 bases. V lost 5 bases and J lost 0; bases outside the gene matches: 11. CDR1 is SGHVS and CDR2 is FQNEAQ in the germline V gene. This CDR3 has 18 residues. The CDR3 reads CASSPGQGRDSSYNEQFF. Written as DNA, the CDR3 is TGTGCCAGCAGCCCGGGACAGGGAAGGGATAGCTCCTACAATGAGCAGTTCTTC.

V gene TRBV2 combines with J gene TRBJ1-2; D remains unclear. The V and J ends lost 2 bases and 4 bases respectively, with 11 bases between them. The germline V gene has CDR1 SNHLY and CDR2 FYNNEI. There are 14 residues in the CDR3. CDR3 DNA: TGTGCCAGCAGTGAATTCGGGGAGACCTATGGCTACACCTTC. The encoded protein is CASSEFGETYGYTF.

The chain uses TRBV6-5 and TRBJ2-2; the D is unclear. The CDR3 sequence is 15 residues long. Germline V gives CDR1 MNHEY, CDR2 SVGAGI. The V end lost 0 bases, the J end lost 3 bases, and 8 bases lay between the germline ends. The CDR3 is CASSYSGRHTGELFF. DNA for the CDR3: TGTGCCAGCAGTTACTCGGGCCGACACACCGGGGAGCTGTTTTTT.

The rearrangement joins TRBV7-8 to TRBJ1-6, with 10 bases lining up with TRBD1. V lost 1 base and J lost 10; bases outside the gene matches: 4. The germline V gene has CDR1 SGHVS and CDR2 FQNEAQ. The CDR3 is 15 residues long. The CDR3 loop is CASSLVGQGGSPLHF. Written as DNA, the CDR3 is TGTGCCAGCAGCTTAGTAGGACAGGGGGGGTCACCCCTCCACTTT.

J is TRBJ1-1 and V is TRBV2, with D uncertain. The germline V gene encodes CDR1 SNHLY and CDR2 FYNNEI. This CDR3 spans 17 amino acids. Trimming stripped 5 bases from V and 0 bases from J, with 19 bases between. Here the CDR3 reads CASSPLSGLSLNTEAFF. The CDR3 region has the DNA TGTGCCAGCAGTCCACTATCTGGGTTGAGTTTGAACACTGAAGCTTTCTTT.

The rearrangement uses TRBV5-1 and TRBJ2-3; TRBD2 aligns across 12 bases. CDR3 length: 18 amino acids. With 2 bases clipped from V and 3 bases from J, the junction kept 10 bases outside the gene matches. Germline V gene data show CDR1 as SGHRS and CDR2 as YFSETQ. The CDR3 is CASSLKPGTSGSTDTQYF. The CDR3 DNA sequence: TGCGCCAGCAGCTTAAAACCCGGGACTAGCGGGTCTACAGATACGCAGTATTTT.

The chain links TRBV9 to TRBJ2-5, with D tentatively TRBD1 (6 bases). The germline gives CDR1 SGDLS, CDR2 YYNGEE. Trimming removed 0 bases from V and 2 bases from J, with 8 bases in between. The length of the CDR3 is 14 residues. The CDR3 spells CASSVGGLQETQYF. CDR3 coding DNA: TGTGCCAGCAGCGTAGGGGGGCTACAAGAGACCCAGTACTTC.

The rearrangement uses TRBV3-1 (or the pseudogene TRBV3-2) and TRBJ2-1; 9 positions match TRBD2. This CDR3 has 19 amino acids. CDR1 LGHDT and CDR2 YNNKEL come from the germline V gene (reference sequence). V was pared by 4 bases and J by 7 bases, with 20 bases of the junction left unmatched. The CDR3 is CASSPKSRVLAGLRNEQFF. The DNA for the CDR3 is TGTGCCAGCAGCCCCAAATCTCGGGTACTAGCGGGTCTAAGGAATGAGCAGTTCTTC.

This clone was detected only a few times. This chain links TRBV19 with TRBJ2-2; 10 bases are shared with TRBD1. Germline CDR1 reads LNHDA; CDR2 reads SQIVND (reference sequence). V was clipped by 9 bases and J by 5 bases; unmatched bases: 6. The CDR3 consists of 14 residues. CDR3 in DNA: TGTGCCAGCGGGGACAGGGGATGGACCGGGGAGCTGTTTTTT. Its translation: CASGDRGWTGELFF.

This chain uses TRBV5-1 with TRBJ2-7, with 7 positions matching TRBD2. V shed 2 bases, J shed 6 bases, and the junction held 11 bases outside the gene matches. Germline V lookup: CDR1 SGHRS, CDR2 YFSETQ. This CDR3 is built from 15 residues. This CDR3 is CASSFEGLAATEQYF. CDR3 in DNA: TGCGCCAGCAGCTTTGAAGGGCTAGCGGCTACCGAGCAGTACTTC.

The CDR3 bases are TGTGCCAGCAGTTATTTGGCGGGGGGCACTCCAGATACGCAGTATTTT. This encodes CASSYLAGGTPDTQYF. The V and J genes are TRBV6-6 and TRBJ2-3; 8 bases align to TRBD2. CDR1 and CDR2 from the germline V gene are MNHNY and SVGAGI (reference sequence). The junction had 9 bases not matched to a gene; V was cut back by 3 bases and J by 4 bases. The CDR3 is 16 residues long.

The CDR3 loop is CASSLWQERGRGETQYF. CDR3 bases: TGCGCCAGCAGCTTATGGCAGGAGCGGGGAAGAGGGGAGACCCAGTACTTC. The chain joins TRBV5-1 to TRBJ2-5, with 7 bases lining up with TRBD2. Germline assignment: CDR1 SGHRS and CDR2 YFSETQ. V lost 2 bases, J lost 5 bases, and 15 bases stayed unmatched. The length of the CDR3 is 17 residues.

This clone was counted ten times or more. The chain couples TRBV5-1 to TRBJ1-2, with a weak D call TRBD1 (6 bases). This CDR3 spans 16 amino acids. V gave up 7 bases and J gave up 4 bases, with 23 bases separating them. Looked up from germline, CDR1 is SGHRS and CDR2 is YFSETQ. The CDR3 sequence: CASAPDSLTGGYGYTF. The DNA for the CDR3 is TGCGCCAGCGCCCCGGACAGCCTGACCGGTGGCTATGGCTACACCTTC. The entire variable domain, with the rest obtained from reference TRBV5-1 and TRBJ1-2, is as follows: KAGVTQTPRYLIKTRGQQVTLSCSPISGHRSVSWYQQTPGQGLQFLFEYFSETQRNKGNFPGRFSGRQFSNSRSEMNVSTLELGDSALYLCASAPDSLTGGYGYTFGSGTRLTVV.

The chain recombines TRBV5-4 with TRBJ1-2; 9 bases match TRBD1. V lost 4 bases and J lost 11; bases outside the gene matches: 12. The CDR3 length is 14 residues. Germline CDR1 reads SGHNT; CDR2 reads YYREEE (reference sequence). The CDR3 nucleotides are TGTGCCAGCAGCGCGCCCGACAGGGGGATTGGGTACACCTTC. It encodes CASSAPDRGIGYTF.

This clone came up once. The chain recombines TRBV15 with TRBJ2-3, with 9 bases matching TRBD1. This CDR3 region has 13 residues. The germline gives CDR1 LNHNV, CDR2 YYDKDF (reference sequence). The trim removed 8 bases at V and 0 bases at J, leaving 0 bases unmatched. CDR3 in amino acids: CATGTGSTDTQYF. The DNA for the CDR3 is TGTGCCACCGGGACAGGGAGCACAGATACGCAGTATTTT. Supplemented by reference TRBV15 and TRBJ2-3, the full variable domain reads DAMVIQNPRYQVTQFGKPVTLSCSQTLNHNVMYWYQQKSSQAPKLLFHYYDKDFNNEADTPDNFQSRRPNTSFCFLDIRSPGLGDTAMYLCATGTGSTDTQYFGPGTRLTVL.

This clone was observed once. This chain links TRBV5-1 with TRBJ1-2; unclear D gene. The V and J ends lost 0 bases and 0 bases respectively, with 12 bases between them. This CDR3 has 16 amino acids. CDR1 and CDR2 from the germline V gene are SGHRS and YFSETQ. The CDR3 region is CASSLGVSGSNYGYTF. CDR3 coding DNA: TGCGCCAGCAGCTTGGGAGTTTCGGGGTCTAACTATGGCTACACCTTC.

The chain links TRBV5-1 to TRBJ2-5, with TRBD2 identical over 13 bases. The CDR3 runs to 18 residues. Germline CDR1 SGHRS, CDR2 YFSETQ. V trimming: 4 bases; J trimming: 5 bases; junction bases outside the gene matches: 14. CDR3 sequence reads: CASSPGLAGAALGETQYF. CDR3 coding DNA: TGCGCCAGCAGCCCCGGACTAGCGGGAGCGGCCCTTGGGGAGACCCAGTACTTC.

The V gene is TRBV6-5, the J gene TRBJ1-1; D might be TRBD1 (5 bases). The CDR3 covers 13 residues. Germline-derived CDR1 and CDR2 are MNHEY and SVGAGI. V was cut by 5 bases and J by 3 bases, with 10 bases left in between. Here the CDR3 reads CASSQGLDTEAFF. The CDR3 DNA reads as TGTGCCAGCAGTCAGGGTTTGGACACTGAAGCTTTCTTT.

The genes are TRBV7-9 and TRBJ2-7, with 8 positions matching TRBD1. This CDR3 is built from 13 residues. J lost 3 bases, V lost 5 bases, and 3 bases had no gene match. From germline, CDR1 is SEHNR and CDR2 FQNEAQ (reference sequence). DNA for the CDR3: TGTGCCAGCAGCCGGACAGGGCGCTACGAGCAGTACGTC. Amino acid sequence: CASSRTGRYEQYV.

The CDR3 sequence is CASSLMVTGYNEQFF. As DNA, the CDR3 is TGTGCCAGCAGCTTAATGGTGACAGGGTACAATGAGCAGTTCTTC. V and J are TRBV7-3 and TRBJ2-1, with 7 bases fitting TRBD1. After removal of 1 base from V and 4 bases from J, the junction contained 4 bases not matched to a gene. From germline, CDR1 is SGHTA and CDR2 FQGTGA. The CDR3 extends over 15 amino acids.

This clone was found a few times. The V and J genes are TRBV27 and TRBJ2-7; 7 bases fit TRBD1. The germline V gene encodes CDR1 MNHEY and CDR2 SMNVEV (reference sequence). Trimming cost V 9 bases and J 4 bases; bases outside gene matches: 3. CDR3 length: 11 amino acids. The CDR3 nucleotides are TGTGCCAGAATACAGGGGTACGAGCAGTACTTC. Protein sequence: CARIQGYEQYF.

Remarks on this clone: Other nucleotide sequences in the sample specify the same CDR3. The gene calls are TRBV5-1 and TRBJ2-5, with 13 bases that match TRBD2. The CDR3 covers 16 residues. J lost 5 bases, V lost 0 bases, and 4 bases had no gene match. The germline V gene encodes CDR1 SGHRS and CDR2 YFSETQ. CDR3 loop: CASSLGLAGGSETQYF. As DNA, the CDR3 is TGCGCCAGCAGCTTGGGACTAGCGGGAGGAAGTGAGACCCAGTACTTC. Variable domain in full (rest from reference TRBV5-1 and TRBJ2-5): KAGVTQTPRYLIKTRGQQVTLSCSPISGHRSVSWYQQTPGQGLQFLFEYFSETQRNKGNFPGRFSGRQFSNSRSEMNVSTLELGDSALYLCASSLGLAGGSETQYFGPGTRLLVL.